Included here is one TCR beta chain sequence, with context. Its specificity is not known. This specimen comes from a study of T-cell reconstitution after alpha-beta-depleted transplantation in children. TCRbeta library construction was performed incorporating unique molecular identifiers. A single record per CDR3 protein comes from TCRdb applying MiXCR to the PCR reads. Seen here are around 960,000 distinct CDR3 sequences, about 29% observed once, and the top ten hold roughly 30%. This CDR3 is built from 15 residues. Germline assignment: CDR1 DFQATT and CDR2 SNEGSKA (reference sequence). With 4 bases removed from V and 6 bases from J, the gap between germline ends came to 19 bases. Findings and caveats of the study: Hyperexpanded clones declined; after one year, newly produced T cells mostly supplied diversity.

The V gene is TRBV20-1, the J gene TRBJ1-5, with D unresolved. This specimen consisted of PBMCs, mostly from graft donor cells, obtained 360 days after TCRalphabeta/CD19-depleted stem cell transplant. The source of this sequence is a boy under three years old who had a stem cell transplant for SCID, so the T cells may come from the graft donor. The CDR3, as DNA: TGCAGTGCTATTCATGCTCGGGGATCCGGTCAGCCCCAGCATTTT. Translation: CSAIHARGSGQPQHF.